Below are 17 T cell receptor beta chains sequenced from a single sample in a study of diagnostic markers for celiac disease. TCRdb re-called the reads; every CDR3 protein appears as one record, without DNA. The sample data list more than 7,500 distinct CDR3 sequences. Sequencing was carried out using either unsorted cells or a sorted T cell fraction (not recorded which). The source of these receptors is a human donor. This table probably holds off-target reads from a library built for another chain.

The chain carries TRBV20-1 and TRBJ1-3. The CDR3 has 14 amino acids. Germline values: CDR1 DFQATT, CDR2 SNEGSKA (reference sequence). This CDR3 reads CSAIGQGSGNTIYF.

This clonotype is called medium-sized based on its frequency. This chain links TRBV27 with TRBJ1-2; TCRdb calls TRBD1, which cannot be checked without DNA. CDR3 length equals 16 residues. CDR1 is MNHEY and CDR2 is SMNVEV in the germline V gene (reference sequence). CDR3 protein: CASSSLWGQGTYGYTF.

The chain is built from TRBV5-4 and TRBJ2-1; no DNA is available, so the TRBD1 call from TCRdb remains unchecked. CDR3 size: 14 residues. Germline loops: CDR1 SGHNT, CDR2 YYREEE (reference sequence). The chain's CDR3 is CASSKGTVENEQFF.

The CDR3 protein is CASSYGASTDTQYF. The rearrangement links TRBV12-3 or TRBV12-4 to TRBJ2-3. This CDR3 is built from 14 residues.

The genes are TRBV6-5 and TRBJ2-1; TCRdb gives TRBD1 as the D gene, but with no DNA this cannot be confirmed. This CDR3 spans 15 amino acids. Germline V lookup: CDR1 MNHEY, CDR2 SVGAGI. CDR3 protein: CASSRRQGTYNEQFF.

The rearrangement uses TRBV29-1 and TRBJ2-3. Germline V gene lookup returns CDR1 SQVTM and CDR2 ANQGSEA. CDR3 length equals 14 residues. The CDR3 protein is CSVHPRLSRDTQYF.

This chain joins TRBV30 and TRBJ1-1. The V gene's germline CDR1 is GTSNPN and CDR2 SVGIG (reference sequence). The CDR3 is made up of 11 amino acids. This CDR3 reads CACGLNTEAFF.

CDR3 sequence reads: CASRGVTDTEAFF. The V and J genes are TRBV5-1 and TRBJ1-1; checking the TCRdb D call of TRBD1 is not possible without DNA. This CDR3 is 13 amino acids long. Germline V CDR1 and CDR2: SGHRS, YFSETQ.

The CDR3 spells CASRPRGLAGAHTDTQYF. The chain carries TRBV27 and TRBJ2-3; TCRdb reports TRBD2, a call that lacks DNA to check it against. The CDR3 is 18 residues long. CDR1 and CDR2 (germline): MNHEY, SMNVEV (reference sequence).

The rearrangement links TRBV10-3 to TRBJ1-4; TCRdb outputs TRBD1, but without DNA this stays unchecked. The CDR3 totals 13 residues. The germline V gene has CDR1 ENHRY and CDR2 SYGVKD. CDR3: CATLRQLNEKLFF.

The chain joins TRBV12-3 or TRBV12-4 to TRBJ2-3; the TCRdb call, TRBD1, lacks DNA for checking. CDR3 length: 16 amino acids. CDR3 sequence reads: CASSPPGTGGTDTQYF.

According to its frequency, this clonotype is medium-sized. The chain links TRBV28 to TRBJ1-5; TCRdb designates TRBD1, a call that cannot be tested without DNA. The CDR3 runs to 15 residues. Germline V gene sequence: CDR1 MDHEN, CDR2 SYDVKM. The CDR3 loop reads CASTSRGYSNQPQHF.

Its frequency marks this clonotype as medium-sized. CDR3 amino acids: CASSLSTVRPYEQYF. The chain is built from TRBV5-1 and TRBJ2-7; the D gene TCRdb calls, TRBD2, cannot be checked with no DNA. Germline assignment: CDR1 SGHRS and CDR2 YFSETQ. The CDR3 is 15 amino acids.

This chain joins TRBV4-3 and TRBJ1-2. Germline V gene sequence: CDR1 LGHNA, CDR2 YSLEER. The CDR3 has 15 residues. The CDR3 loop is CASSQAYRGTAAFSF.

By frequency, this clonotype is medium-sized. The chain links TRBV15 to TRBJ2-6; there is no DNA to check the TCRdb D call of TRBD1. The length of the CDR3 is 18 residues. Germline V gives CDR1 LNHNV, CDR2 YYDKDF (reference sequence). CDR3 sequence: CATSRDGGGDSGANVLTF.

This chain connects TRBV4-1 to TRBJ1-5; TCRdb reports TRBD1, a call that lacks DNA to check it against. This CDR3 is built from 19 residues. Per germline, CDR1 MGHRA and CDR2 YSYEKL. CDR3: CASSQDWRQGEYSNQPQHF.

V is TRBV28 and J is TRBJ2-1; the D call of TRBD1 rests on TCRdb alone, since no DNA is present to check it. The CDR3 covers 15 residues. The V gene's germline CDR1 is MDHEN and CDR2 SYDVKM. The CDR3 loop is CASSPEPGVYNEQFF.